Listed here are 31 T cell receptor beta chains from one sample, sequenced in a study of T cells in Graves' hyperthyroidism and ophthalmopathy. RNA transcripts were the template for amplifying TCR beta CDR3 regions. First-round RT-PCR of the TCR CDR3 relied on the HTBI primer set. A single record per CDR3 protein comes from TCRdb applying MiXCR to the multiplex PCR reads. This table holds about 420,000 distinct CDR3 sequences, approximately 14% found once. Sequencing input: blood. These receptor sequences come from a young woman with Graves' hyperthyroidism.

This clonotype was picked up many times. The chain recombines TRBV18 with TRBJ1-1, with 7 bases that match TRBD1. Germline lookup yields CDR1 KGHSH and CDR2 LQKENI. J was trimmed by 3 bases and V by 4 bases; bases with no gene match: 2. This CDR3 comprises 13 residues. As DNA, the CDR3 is TGTGCCAGCTCACGAACAGGGGACACTGAAGCTTTCTTT. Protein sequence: CASSRTGDTEAFF.

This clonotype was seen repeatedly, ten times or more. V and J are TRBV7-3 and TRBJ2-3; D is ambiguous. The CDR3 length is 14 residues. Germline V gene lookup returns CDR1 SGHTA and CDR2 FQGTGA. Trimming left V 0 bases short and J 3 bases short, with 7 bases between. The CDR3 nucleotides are TGTGCCAGCAGCTTAACCTCTACGACAGATACGCAGTATTTT. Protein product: CASSLTSTTDTQYF.

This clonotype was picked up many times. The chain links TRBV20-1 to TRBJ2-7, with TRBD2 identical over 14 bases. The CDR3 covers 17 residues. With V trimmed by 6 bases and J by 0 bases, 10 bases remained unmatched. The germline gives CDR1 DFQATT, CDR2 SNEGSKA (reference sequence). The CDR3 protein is CSATPGTSGSNSYEQYF. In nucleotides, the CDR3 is TGCAGTGCGACCCCCGGGACTAGCGGGAGTAACTCCTACGAGCAGTACTTC.

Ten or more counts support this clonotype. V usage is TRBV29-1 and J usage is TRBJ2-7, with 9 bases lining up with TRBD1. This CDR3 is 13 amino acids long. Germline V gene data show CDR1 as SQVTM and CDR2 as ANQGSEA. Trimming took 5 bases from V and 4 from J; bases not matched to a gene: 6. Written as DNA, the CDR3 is TGCAGCGTTACCGGGACAGGGACGTACGAGCAGTACTTC. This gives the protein CSVTGTGTYEQYF.

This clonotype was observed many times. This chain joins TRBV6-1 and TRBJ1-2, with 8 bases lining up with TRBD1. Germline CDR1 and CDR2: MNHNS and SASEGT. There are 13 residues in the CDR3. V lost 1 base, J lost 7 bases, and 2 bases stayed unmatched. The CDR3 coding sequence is TGTGCCAGCAGTGAAGAGGGACAGGCTGGCTACACCTTC. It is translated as CASSEEGQAGYTF.

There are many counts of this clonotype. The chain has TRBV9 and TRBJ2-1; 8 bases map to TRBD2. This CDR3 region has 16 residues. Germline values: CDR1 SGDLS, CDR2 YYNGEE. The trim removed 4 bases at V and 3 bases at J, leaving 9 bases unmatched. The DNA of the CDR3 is TGTGCCAGCAGCCCGACGGGGGGGCAGGGCTACAATGAGCAGTTCTTC. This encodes CASSPTGGQGYNEQFF.

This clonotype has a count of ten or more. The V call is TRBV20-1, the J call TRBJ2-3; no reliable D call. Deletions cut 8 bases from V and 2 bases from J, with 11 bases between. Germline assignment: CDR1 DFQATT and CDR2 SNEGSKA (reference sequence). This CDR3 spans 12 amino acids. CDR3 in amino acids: CSLFGDTDTQYF. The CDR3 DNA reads TGCAGTTTGTTTGGGGACACAGATACGCAGTATTTT.

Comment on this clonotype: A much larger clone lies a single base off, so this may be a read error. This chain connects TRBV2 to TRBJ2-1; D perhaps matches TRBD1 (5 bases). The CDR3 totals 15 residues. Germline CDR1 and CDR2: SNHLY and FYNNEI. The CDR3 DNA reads TGTGCCAGCGGTGAAGAGGCAGGGACCTACAATGAGCAGTTCTTC. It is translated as CASGEEAGTYNEQFF.

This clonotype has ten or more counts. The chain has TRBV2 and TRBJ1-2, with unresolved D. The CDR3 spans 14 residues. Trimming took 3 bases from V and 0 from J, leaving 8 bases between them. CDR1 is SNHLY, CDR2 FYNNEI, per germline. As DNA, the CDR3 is TGTGCCAGCAGTGAGGCACCCTCTAACTATGGCTACACCTTC. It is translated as CASSEAPSNYGYTF.

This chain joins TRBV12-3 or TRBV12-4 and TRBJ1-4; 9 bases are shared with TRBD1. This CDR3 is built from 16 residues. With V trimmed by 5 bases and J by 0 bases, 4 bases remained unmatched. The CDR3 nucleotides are TGTGCCAGCAGTGGAGGACAGGGGACAACTAATGAAAAACTGTTTTTT. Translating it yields CASSGGQGTTNEKLFF.

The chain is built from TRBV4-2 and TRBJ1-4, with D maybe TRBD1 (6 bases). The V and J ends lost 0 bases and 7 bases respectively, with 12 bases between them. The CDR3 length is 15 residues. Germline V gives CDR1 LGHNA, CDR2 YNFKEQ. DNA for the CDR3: TGTGCCAGCAGCCAAGATTCAGGGGTGGGTGAAAAACTGTTTTTT. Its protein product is CASSQDSGVGEKLFF.

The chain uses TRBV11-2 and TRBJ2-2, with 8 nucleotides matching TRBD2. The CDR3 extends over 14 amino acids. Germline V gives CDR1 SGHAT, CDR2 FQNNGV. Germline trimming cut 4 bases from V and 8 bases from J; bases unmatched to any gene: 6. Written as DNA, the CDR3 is TGTGCCAGCAGCTCATTGTTAGCGGGAGGGGAGCTGTTTTTT. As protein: CASSSLLAGGELFF.

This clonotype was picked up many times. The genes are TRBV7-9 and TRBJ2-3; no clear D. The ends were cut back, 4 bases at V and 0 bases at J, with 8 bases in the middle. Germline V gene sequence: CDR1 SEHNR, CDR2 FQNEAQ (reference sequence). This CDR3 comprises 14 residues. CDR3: CASSWQMSTDTQYF. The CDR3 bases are TGTGCCAGCAGCTGGCAGATGAGCACAGATACGCAGTATTTT.

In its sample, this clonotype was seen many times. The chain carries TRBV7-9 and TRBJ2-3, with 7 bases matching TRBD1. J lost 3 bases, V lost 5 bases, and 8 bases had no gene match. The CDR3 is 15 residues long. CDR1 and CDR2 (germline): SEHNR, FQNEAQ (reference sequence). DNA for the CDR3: TGTGCCAGCAGCCCGACAGGGAGCAAGACAGATACGCAGTATTTT. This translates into CASSPTGSKTDTQYF.

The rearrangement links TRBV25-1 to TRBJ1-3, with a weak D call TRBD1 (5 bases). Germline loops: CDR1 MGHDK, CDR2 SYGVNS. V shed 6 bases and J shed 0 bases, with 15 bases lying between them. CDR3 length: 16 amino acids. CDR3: CASSSPGILSGNTIYF. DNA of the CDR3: TGTGCCAGCAGCTCCCCAGGGATTCTCTCTGGAAACACCATATATTTT.

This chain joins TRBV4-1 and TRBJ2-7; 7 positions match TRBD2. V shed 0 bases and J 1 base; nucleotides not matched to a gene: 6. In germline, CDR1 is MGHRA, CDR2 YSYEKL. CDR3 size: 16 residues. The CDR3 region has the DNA TGCGCCAGCAGCCAAGATGGGAGGGCCGCTTCCTACGAGCAGTACTTC. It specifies CASSQDGRAASYEQYF.

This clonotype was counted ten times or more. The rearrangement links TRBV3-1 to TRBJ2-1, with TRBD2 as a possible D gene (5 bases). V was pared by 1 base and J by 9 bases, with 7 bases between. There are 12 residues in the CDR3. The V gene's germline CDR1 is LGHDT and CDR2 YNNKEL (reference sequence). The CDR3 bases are TGTGCCAGCAGCCAAGGAGGGAGTGAGCAGTTCTTC. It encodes CASSQGGSEQFF.

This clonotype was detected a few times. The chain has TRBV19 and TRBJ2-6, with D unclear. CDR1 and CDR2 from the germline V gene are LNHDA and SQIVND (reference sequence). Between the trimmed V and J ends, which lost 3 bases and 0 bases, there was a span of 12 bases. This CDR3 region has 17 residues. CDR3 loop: CASSIRYSFSGANVLTF. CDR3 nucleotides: TGTGCCAGTAGTATTCGGTATTCCTTCTCTGGGGCCAACGTCCTGACTTTC.

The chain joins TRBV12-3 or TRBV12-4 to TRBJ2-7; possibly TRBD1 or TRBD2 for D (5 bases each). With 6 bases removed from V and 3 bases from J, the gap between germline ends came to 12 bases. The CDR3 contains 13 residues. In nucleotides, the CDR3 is TGTGCCAGCAGCCCTAGGGGAGACTACGAGCAGTACTTC. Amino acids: CASSPRGDYEQYF.

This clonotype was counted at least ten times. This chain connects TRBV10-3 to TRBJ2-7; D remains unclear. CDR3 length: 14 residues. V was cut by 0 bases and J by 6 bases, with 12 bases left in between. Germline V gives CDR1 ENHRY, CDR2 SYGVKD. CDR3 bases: TGTGCCATCAGTGAGTCCTTTGGGGTGAGCGAGCAGTACTTC. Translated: CAISESFGVSEQYF.

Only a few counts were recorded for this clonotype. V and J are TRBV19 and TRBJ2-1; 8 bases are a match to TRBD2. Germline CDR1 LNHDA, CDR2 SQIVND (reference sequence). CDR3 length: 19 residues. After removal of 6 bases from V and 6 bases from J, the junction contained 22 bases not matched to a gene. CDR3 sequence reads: CASSLNAGRPGTRANEQFF. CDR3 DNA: TGTGCCAGTAGCCTTAACGCGGGGCGGCCGGGGACTAGGGCCAATGAGCAGTTCTTC.

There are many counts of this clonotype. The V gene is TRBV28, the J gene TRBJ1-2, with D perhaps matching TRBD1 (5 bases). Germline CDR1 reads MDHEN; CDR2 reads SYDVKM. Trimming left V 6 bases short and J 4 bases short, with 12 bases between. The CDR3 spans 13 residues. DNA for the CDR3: TGTGCCAGCAGAACGGGACTATCCTATGGCTACACCTTC. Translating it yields CASRTGLSYGYTF.

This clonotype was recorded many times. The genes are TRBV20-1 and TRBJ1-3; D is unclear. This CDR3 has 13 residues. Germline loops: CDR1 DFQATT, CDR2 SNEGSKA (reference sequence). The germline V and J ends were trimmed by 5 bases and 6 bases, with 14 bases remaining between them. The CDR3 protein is CSADSSTENTIYF. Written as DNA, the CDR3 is TGCAGTGCTGACTCGTCAACAGAAAACACCATATATTTT.

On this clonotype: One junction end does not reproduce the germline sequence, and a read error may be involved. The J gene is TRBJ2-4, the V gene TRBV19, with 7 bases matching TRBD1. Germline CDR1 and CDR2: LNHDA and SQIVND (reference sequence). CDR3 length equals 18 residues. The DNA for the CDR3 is TGTGCCAGTAGTATTGGCGGACAGACAGGGAGAGCCAAAAACATTCAGCACTTC. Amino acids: CASSIGGQTGRAKNIQHF.

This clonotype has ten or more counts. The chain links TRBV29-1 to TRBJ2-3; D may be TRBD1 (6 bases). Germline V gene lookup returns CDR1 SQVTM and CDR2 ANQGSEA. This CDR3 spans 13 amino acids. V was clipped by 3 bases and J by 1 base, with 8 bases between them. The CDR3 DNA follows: TGCAGCGTTGATGGGGGCCGCACAGATACGCAGTATTTT. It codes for CSVDGGRTDTQYF.

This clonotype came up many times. CDR3 amino acids: CASSTGPSPEAFF. Written as DNA, the CDR3 is TGTGCCAGCAGTACGGGGCCCAGCCCTGAAGCTTTCTTT. V and J are TRBV28 and TRBJ1-1; possibly TRBD1 for D (5 bases). With 5 bases removed from V and 6 bases from J, the gap between germline ends came to 13 bases. The CDR3 covers 13 residues. The germline gives CDR1 MDHEN, CDR2 SYDVKM.

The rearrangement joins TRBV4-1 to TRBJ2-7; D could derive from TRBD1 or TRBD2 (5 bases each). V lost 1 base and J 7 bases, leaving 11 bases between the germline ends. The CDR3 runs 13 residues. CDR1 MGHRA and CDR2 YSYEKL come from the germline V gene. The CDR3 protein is CASSQGGAQEQYF. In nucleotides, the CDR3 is TGCGCCAGCAGCCAAGGAGGGGCCCAGGAGCAGTACTTC.

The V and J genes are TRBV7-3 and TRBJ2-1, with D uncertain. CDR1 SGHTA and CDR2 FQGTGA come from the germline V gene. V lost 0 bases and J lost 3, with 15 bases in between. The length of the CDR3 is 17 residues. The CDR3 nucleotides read TGTGCCAGCAGCTTAACATCTCCAGGTGCAGGCTACAATGAGCAGTTCTTC. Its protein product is CASSLTSPGAGYNEQFF.

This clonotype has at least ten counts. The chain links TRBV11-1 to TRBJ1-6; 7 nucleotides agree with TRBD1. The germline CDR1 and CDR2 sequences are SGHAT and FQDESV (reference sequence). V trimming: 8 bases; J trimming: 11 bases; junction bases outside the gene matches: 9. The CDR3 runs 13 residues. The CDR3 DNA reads TGTGCCAGCCGGACAGGTCAATTTACACCCCTCCACTTT. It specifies CASRTGQFTPLHF.

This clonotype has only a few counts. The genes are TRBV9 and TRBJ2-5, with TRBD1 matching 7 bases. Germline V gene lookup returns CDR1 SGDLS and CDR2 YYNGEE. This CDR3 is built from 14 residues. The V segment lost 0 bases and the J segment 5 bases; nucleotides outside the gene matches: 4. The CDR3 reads CASSVGGQSETQYF. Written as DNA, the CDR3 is TGTGCCAGCAGCGTAGGGGGACAGTCGGAGACCCAGTACTTC.

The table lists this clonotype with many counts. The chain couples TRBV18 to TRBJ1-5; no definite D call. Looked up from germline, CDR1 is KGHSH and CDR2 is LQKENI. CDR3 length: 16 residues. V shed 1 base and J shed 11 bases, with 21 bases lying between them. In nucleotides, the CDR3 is TGTGCCAGCTCACCACTCCACGCGGGGAGGTTTTGGACCCAGCATTTT. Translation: CASSPLHAGRFWTQHF.